This T cell receptor (beta chain) was sequenced in a study of regulatory T cells in long-lasting Graves disease. The time point: persistent/refractory GD, antithyroid drugs over 5 years with positive TRAb. The TCR library was made from RNA that had been extracted from PBMCs in TRIzol. Overall study results and limits: Favored gene segments in persistent disease were TRBV28, TRBJ1-2 and TRBJ2-5.

Per the germline V gene, CDR1 is LGHNA and CDR2 is YSLEER. The length of the CDR3 is 19 residues. V was cut by 0 bases and J by 7 bases, with 25 bases left in between. Of note for this clonotype: Its target is not known.

Arm-PCR of CDR3 regions and iRepertoire HTBI primers were used to build TCR beta libraries. Authors' processing steps: From all samples, identification returned some 15 TRBJ and approximately 63 TRBV segments. TCRdb itself ran the multiplex PCR reads through MiXCR, one entry per CDR3 protein. The V and J calls were determined by TCRdb, not by the authors. The repertoire includes around 300,000 distinct CDR3 sequences, 20% to 25% of them detected once, and 56% sits in the top ten. The sequence was collected from a female donor with Graves disease. The chain links TRBV4-3 to TRBJ1-3, with a tentative D call TRBD1 (5 bases). The starting material was peripheral blood mononuclear cells (PBMCs), obtained when the disease was refractory, from a patient treated with antithyroid drugs. The CDR3 coding sequence is TGCGCCAGCAGCCAAGAAGGGGCTTCGGAGGGTGTTGGTCCGAACACCATATATTTT. Its protein is CASSQEGASEGVGPNTIYF.